These 31 T cell receptor beta chains share one sample of origin, sequenced in a study of OX40 agonist ivuxolimab in advanced cancers. Clones were sequenced by immunoSEQ multiplex PCR, and TCRdb holds only the in-frame ones, with some missing. The sample has about 46,000 clones, 88% seen once. The specimen was CD4+ or CD8+ T cells sorted from blood, collected in a trial of the OX40 agonist ivuxolimab. These TCRs come from an adult with an advanced solid tumor such as melanoma, head and neck, liver or kidney cancer.

The rearrangement joins TRBV19 to TRBJ2-1; D is unresolved. Deletions cut 1 base from V and 8 bases from J, with 18 bases between. The CDR3 is made up of 16 amino acids. Looked up from germline, CDR1 is LNHDA and CDR2 is SQIVND (reference sequence). Here the CDR3 reads CASSIGADPRYDEQFF. The DNA of the CDR3 is TGTGCCAGTAGTATAGGAGCCGATCCCCGGTACGATGAGCAGTTCTTC.

CDR3 sequence reads: CSVRLPLSYNEQFF. CDR3 coding DNA: TGCAGCGTTCGACTCCCACTCTCCTACAATGAGCAGTTCTTC. The V and J genes are TRBV29-1 and TRBJ2-1; D is undetermined. Germline CDR1 SQVTM, CDR2 ANQGSEA. The CDR3 extends over 14 amino acids. V lost 5 bases and J lost 0, with 11 bases in between.

V gene TRBV19 combines with J gene TRBJ2-3, with 7 bases aligning to TRBD2. CDR3 size: 17 residues. The V gene's germline CDR1 is LNHDA and CDR2 SQIVND (reference sequence). The junction had 12 bases not matched to a gene; V was cut back by 1 base and J by 5 bases. CDR3 protein: CASSIGEGLAPGDTQYF. CDR3 DNA: TGTGCCAGTAGTATAGGGGAGGGACTCGCCCCGGGAGATACGCAGTATTTT.

CDR3: CSVEIRLASSYEQYF. The CDR3, as DNA: TGCAGCGTTGAAATAAGGCTAGCGAGTTCTTACGAGCAGTACTTC. The chain joins TRBV29-1 to TRBJ2-7, with a tentative D call TRBD2 (6 bases). V lost 2 bases, J lost 4 bases, and 18 bases lay in between. Per the germline V gene, CDR1 is SQVTM and CDR2 is ANQGSEA. This CDR3 has 15 amino acids.

The chain's CDR3 is CSVEGGDPYGYTF. The CDR3 nucleotides read TGCAGCGTTGAAGGGGGGGACCCCTATGGCTACACCTTC. The chain has TRBV29-1 and TRBJ1-2; D possibly corresponds to TRBD1 (5 bases). Deletions cut 1 base from V and 4 bases from J, with 10 bases between. The CDR3 has 13 residues. Germline V lookup: CDR1 SQVTM, CDR2 ANQGSEA.

The chain is built from TRBV4-1 and TRBJ2-7; the D gene is possibly TRBD2 (6 bases). This CDR3 region has 14 residues. Trimming removed 4 bases from V and 4 bases from J, with 14 bases in between. Germline V lookup: CDR1 MGHRA, CDR2 YSYEKL. The CDR3 DNA sequence: TGCGCCAGCAGCCTCCGGGACTCTACTTACGAGCAGTACTTC. This codes for CASSLRDSTYEQYF.

V gene TRBV30 combines with J gene TRBJ1-5; D is uncertain. CDR3 length equals 13 residues. V was clipped by 3 bases and J by 7 bases, with 13 bases between them. Germline CDR1 GTSNPN, CDR2 SVGIG (reference sequence). The CDR3 sequence is CAWSLKGSQPQHF. The CDR3 DNA reads as TGTGCCTGGAGCCTCAAGGGCTCCCAGCCCCAGCATTTT.

The rearrangement links TRBV6-1 to TRBJ2-3; TRBD2 matches 12 bases. Germline trimming cut 4 bases from V and 2 bases from J; bases unmatched to any gene: 7. Germline-derived CDR1 and CDR2 are MNHNS and SASEGT. The CDR3 is made up of 17 amino acids. The CDR3 DNA follows: TGTGCCAGCAGTGGGGGCGGACTAGCGGGGTACACAGATACGCAGTATTTT. Its translation is CASSGGGLAGYTDTQYF.

The CDR3 coding sequence is TGTGCCTGGAGTGTGGACCAGCCATCCGAGCAGTACTTC. Translated, it gives CAWSVDQPSEQYF. The rearrangement joins TRBV30 to TRBJ2-7; D unresolved. V was clipped by 0 bases and J by 6 bases, with 12 bases between them. Germline CDR1 and CDR2: GTSNPN and SVGIG (reference sequence). The CDR3 totals 13 residues.

The chain has TRBV6-1 and TRBJ1-1, with 12 bases matching TRBD1. This CDR3 has 18 residues. Trimming cost V 0 bases and J 0 bases; bases outside gene matches: 5. Germline lookup yields CDR1 MNHNS and CDR2 SASEGT. In DNA form, the CDR3 reads TGTGCCAGCAGTGAAGCGGGGACAGGGGGCCTCCTGAACACTGAAGCTTTCTTT. It translates to CASSEAGTGGLLNTEAFF.

The gene calls are TRBV27 and TRBJ1-3; TRBD1 agrees at 8 bases. Trimming cost V 5 bases and J 5 bases; bases outside gene matches: 2. CDR3 length: 13 amino acids. Germline V gives CDR1 MNHEY, CDR2 SMNVEV (reference sequence). CDR3 sequence reads: CASSGQGRNTIYF. The CDR3 DNA follows: TGTGCCAGCAGTGGACAGGGCAGAAACACCATATATTTT.

The rearrangement links TRBV5-4 to TRBJ2-2; 9 nucleotides match TRBD2. The CDR3 runs to 15 residues. CDR1 is SGHNT and CDR2 is YYREEE in the germline V gene (reference sequence). Germline trimming cut 2 bases from V and 3 bases from J; bases unmatched to any gene: 2. The CDR3 loop is CASSLQREDTGELFF. In DNA, the CDR3 is TGTGCCAGCAGCTTACAGCGGGAGGACACCGGGGAGCTGTTTTTT.

This clone was seen a few times. The V and J genes are TRBV19 and TRBJ1-3, with D uncertain. V lost 4 bases to trimming and J lost 4 bases, with 5 bases between them. Germline CDR1 LNHDA, CDR2 SQIVND (reference sequence). This CDR3 has 12 amino acids. Here the CDR3 reads CASSTDGNTIYF. The CDR3 DNA reads TGTGCCAGTAGTACAGACGGAAACACCATATATTTT.

This chain joins TRBV10-3 and TRBJ2-7, with TRBD1 matching over 9 bases. This CDR3 region has 15 residues. In germline, CDR1 is ENHRY, CDR2 SYGVKD. The ends lost 5 bases at V and 3 bases at J; junction bases unmatched: 8. The CDR3 here is CAISPGQGAGYEQYF. DNA for the CDR3: TGTGCCATCAGTCCGGGACAGGGCGCGGGCTACGAGCAGTACTTC.

This clone was seen a few times. The chain is built from TRBV19 and TRBJ1-1; D uncertain. Germline-derived CDR1 and CDR2 are LNHDA and SQIVND (reference sequence). Trimming left V 7 bases short and J 1 base short, with 13 bases between. This CDR3 spans 14 amino acids. This CDR3 is CASTSRHWNTEAFF. CDR3 in DNA: TGTGCCAGTACCTCCCGTCATTGGAACACTGAAGCTTTCTTT.

The chain links TRBV19 to TRBJ1-1; tentatively, D is TRBD1 (6 bases). The CDR3 runs to 18 residues. V dropped 3 bases and J dropped 0 bases, with 20 bases sitting between them. Per germline, CDR1 LNHDA and CDR2 SQIVND (reference sequence). This CDR3 reads CASSMFLGGGIMNTEAFF. In DNA, the CDR3 is TGTGCCAGTAGTATGTTTCTAGGGGGGGGTATCATGAACACTGAAGCTTTCTTT. The full variable domain, completed using reference TRBV19 and TRBJ1-1, is DGGITQSPKYLFRKEGQNVTLSCEQNLNHDAMYWYRQDPGQGLRLIYYSQIVNDFQKGDIAEGYSVSREKKESFPLTVTSAQKNPTAFYLCASSMFLGGGIMNTEAFFGQGTRLTVV.

The rearrangement links TRBV2 to TRBJ1-4; D is ambiguous. The germline V and J ends were trimmed by 3 bases and 4 bases, with 3 bases remaining between them. There are 12 residues in the CDR3. Germline V gene sequence: CDR1 SNHLY, CDR2 FYNNEI. CDR3 coding DNA: TGTGCCAGCAGTGATCATAATGAAAAACTGTTTTTT. Amino acid sequence: CASSDHNEKLFF.

The V call is TRBV11-2, the J call TRBJ1-2; TRBD1 matches 7 bases. CDR3 length equals 13 residues. Germline V lookup: CDR1 SGHAT, CDR2 FQNNGV. The V gene end was trimmed by 5 bases and the J gene end by 5 bases; junction bases not matched to a gene: 5. The CDR3 loop is CASSHDRAYGYTF. The CDR3 DNA follows: TGTGCCAGCAGCCACGACAGGGCGTATGGCTACACCTTC.

The rearrangement uses TRBV19 and TRBJ1-2; TRBD1 agrees at 11 bases. The CDR3 consists of 19 residues. V lost 7 bases to trimming and J lost 2 bases; unmatched junction nucleotides: 18. CDR1 and CDR2 (germline): LNHDA, SQIVND (reference sequence). CDR3 coding DNA: TGTGCCAGTATCGGGTTGGCCAAACGGACAGGGGGCAAGAACTATGGCTACACCTTC. Protein: CASIGLAKRTGGKNYGYTF.

This clone was seen a single time. The J gene is TRBJ2-7, the V gene TRBV6-5; 7 nucleotides match TRBD1. With 2 bases clipped from V and 5 bases from J, the junction kept 12 bases outside the gene matches. Germline V gene lookup returns CDR1 MNHEY and CDR2 SVGAGI. This CDR3 spans 16 amino acids. CDR3 protein: CASSYRETGRRNEQYF. CDR3 DNA: TGTGCCAGCAGTTACAGGGAGACAGGGAGAAGGAACGAGCAGTACTTC.

V is TRBV18 and J is TRBJ1-2, with 7 nucleotides matching TRBD1. This CDR3 is built from 15 residues. V dropped 3 bases and J dropped 6; count of bases not matched to a gene: 10. Germline V gives CDR1 KGHSH, CDR2 LQKENI. The CDR3: CASSPTGQPGHGYTF. The CDR3 nucleotides read TGTGCCAGCTCACCCACGGGACAGCCGGGCCATGGCTACACCTTC.

J is TRBJ1-1 and V is TRBV5-1; D unresolved. Trimming removed 1 base from V and 1 base from J, with 8 bases in between. The CDR3 sequence is 14 residues long. CDR1 is SGHRS and CDR2 is YFSETQ in the germline V gene. CDR3 protein: CASSLRWGNTEAFF. The CDR3 coding sequence is TGCGCCAGCAGCTTGCGTTGGGGGAACACTGAAGCTTTCTTT.

The CDR3 is CASSLGPSGEFSYEQYF. CDR3 bases: TGCGCCAGCAGCTTGGGACCGAGCGGGGAGTTCTCCTACGAGCAGTACTTC. This rearrangement joins TRBV5-1 to TRBJ2-7, with TRBD2 identical over 7 bases. CDR1 and CDR2 (germline): SGHRS, YFSETQ. The CDR3 has 17 residues. The ends lost 0 bases at V and 0 bases at J; junction bases unmatched: 9.

The chain is built from TRBV11-2 and TRBJ2-7, with D possibly TRBD2 on 5 matching bases. The CDR3 consists of 14 residues. Germline assignment: CDR1 SGHAT and CDR2 FQNNGV. The V end was cut by 5 bases, the J end by 5 bases, with 16 bases between. CDR3 region: CASSAQTIIHEQYF. Written as DNA, the CDR3 is TGTGCCAGCAGCGCCCAGACTATTATCCACGAGCAGTACTTC.

The V call is TRBV6-4, the J call TRBJ1-2, with a weak D call TRBD1 (5 bases). With 0 bases removed from V and 8 bases from J, the gap between germline ends came to 10 bases. CDR3 length equals 13 residues. Germline-derived CDR1 and CDR2 are MRHNA and SNTAGT. The CDR3, as DNA: TGTGCCAGCAGTGACTCGGGGGGACGGGGCTACACCTTC. The encoded protein is CASSDSGGRGYTF.

The genes are TRBV5-1 and TRBJ2-2; 8 bases fit TRBD1. Germline trimming cut 4 bases from V and 1 base from J; bases unmatched to any gene: 3. The V gene's germline CDR1 is SGHRS and CDR2 YFSETQ. The CDR3 has 15 amino acids. The CDR3 protein is CASSTGTGNTGELFF. The CDR3 region has the DNA TGCGCCAGCAGCACCGGGACAGGGAACACCGGGGAGCTGTTTTTT. The full variable domain, in which reference TRBV5-1 and TRBJ2-2 provide the parts outside the CDR3, is KAGVTQTPRYLIKTRGQQVTLSCSPISGHRSVSWYQQTPGQGLQFLFEYFSETQRNKGNFPGRFSGRQFSNSRSEMNVSTLELGDSALYLCASSTGTGNTGELFFGEGSRLTVL.

This chain joins TRBV19 and TRBJ2-7; TRBD2 matches at 8 bases. With 5 bases clipped from V and 3 bases from J, the junction kept 3 bases outside the gene matches. Looked up from germline, CDR1 is LNHDA and CDR2 is SQIVND (reference sequence). This CDR3 is built from 13 residues. The CDR3 region has the DNA TGTGCCAGTAGTTTGGGGACTAGCTACGAGCAGTACTTC. It translates to CASSLGTSYEQYF.

This chain joins TRBV5-4 and TRBJ2-1; 11 bases are shared with TRBD2. The junction had 3 bases not matched to a gene; V was cut back by 0 bases and J by 4 bases. This CDR3 region has 16 residues. From germline, CDR1 is SGHNT and CDR2 YYREEE (reference sequence). In nucleotides, the CDR3 is TGTGCCAGCAGCTTGGGACTAGCGGGGTCATACAATGAGCAGTTCTTC. It is translated as CASSLGLAGSYNEQFF.

The J gene is TRBJ1-1, the V gene TRBV29-1; D perhaps matches TRBD1 (6 bases). The CDR3 extends over 14 amino acids. Germline assignment: CDR1 SQVTM and CDR2 ANQGSEA. Trimming cost V 3 bases and J 5 bases, with 16 bases left between them. In nucleotides, the CDR3 is TGCAGCGTTGACTCCGGGGGGAGGGGGACTGAAGCTTTCTTT. Protein sequence: CSVDSGGRGTEAFF.

The rearrangement uses TRBV6-1 and TRBJ1-3; unclear D gene. Per the germline V gene, CDR1 is MNHNS and CDR2 is SASEGT. The CDR3 is made up of 17 amino acids. V lost 0 bases and J lost 0, with 12 bases in between. CDR3 in DNA: TGTGCCAGCAGTGAAGCGCGACGGATCAGCTCTGGAAACACCATATATTTT. It specifies CASSEARRISSGNTIYF.

This chain links TRBV6-6 with TRBJ1-2, with D tentatively TRBD1 (6 bases). The germline gives CDR1 MNHNY, CDR2 SVGAGI (reference sequence). The CDR3 extends over 13 amino acids. The ends were cut back, 4 bases at V and 2 bases at J, with 8 bases in the middle. This chain's CDR3 is CASSFQGNYGYTF. CDR3 nucleotide sequence: TGTGCCAGCAGTTTTCAGGGGAACTATGGCTACACCTTC.